Listed below are T cell receptor beta chains from one sample, sequenced in a study of monozygotic twins with inflammatory bowel disease. With the 5' RACE reads reprocessed, TCRdb shows one record per CDR3 protein and no DNA. The ten top clones account for roughly 2.3%, within a sample of about 440,000 distinct CDR3 sequences. Sequences were obtained from blood. The origin of the receptors is a human donor with ulcerative colitis or Crohn's disease, or a healthy co-twin of an affected twin (not recorded which). The CDR3 runs from the conserved cysteine through the conserved F or W.

>TRBV20-1|TRBJ2-7|15
CSAGEARTSSYEQYF
>TRBV20-1|TRBJ2-3|11
CSGTGEKAQYF
>TRBV20-1|TRBJ1-3|15
CSAFPALSSGNTIYF
>TRBV29-1|TRBJ2-5|12
CSVRGLKETQYF
>TRBV19|TRBJ1-4|13
CASRFDRGEKLFF
>TRBV20-1|TRBJ2-3|14
CSAPKGGLTDTQYF
>TRBV5-6|TRBJ1-5|15
CASSLAGQGLKPQHF
>TRBV20-1|TRBJ2-5|15
CSARDGARVVETQYF
>TRBV29-1|TRBJ1-1|15
CSVIPLGAMNTEAFF
>TRBV12-3/TRBV12-4|TRBJ2-2|14
CASSWGVGNGELFF
>TRBV5-1|TRBJ2-7|15
CASSVTRGGLDEQYF
>TRBV4-1|TRBJ2-1|16
CASSQDQGQGGHEQFF
>TRBV9|TRBJ1-1|13
CASSVGTVSEAFF
>TRBV5-5|TRBJ2-3|16
CASSSKLQGGTDTQYF
>TRBV12-3/TRBV12-4|TRBJ1-2|16
CASSLNPNRPFNGYTF
>TRBV7-2|TRBJ2-4|15
CASSRGAGERNIQYF
>TRBV7-2|TRBJ2-3|16
CASSFGRLSSTDTQYF
>TRBV10-3|TRBJ1-1|14
CATRQDRGSAEAFF
>TRBV5-1|TRBJ2-1|19
CASSHGLAGGRRSYNEQFF
>TRBV3-1|TRBJ1-2|16
CASSQERGRGDYGYTF
>TRBV30|TRBJ2-3|13
CAWEGTGADTQYF
>TRBV6-5|TRBJ2-7|12
CASTQGAGEQYF
>TRBV10-3|TRBJ2-1|14
CAISEDRTNNEQFF
>TRBV7-9|TRBJ2-3|15
CASSPQGDGPDTQYF
>TRBV7-9|TRBJ2-3|15
CASSLLGAPTDTQYF
>TRBV7-9|TRBJ1-5|14
CASSLARVDQPQHF
>TRBV6-1|TRBJ1-1|16
CASMTVITGAYTEAFF
>TRBV10-3|TRBJ1-4|15
CAISEKETTNEKLFF
>TRBV5-5|TRBJ1-1|15
CASSPIVGGRAEAFF
>TRBV19|TRBJ1-1|14
CASAPTGENTEAFF
>TRBV20-1|TRBJ1-1|13
CSARADFNTEAFF
>TRBV10-3|TRBJ2-1|12
CAISETGIEQFF
>TRBV5-4|TRBJ2-4|14
CASSSDTAKNIQYF
>TRBV29-1|TRBJ2-7|12
CSVVLAGGEQYF
>TRBV3-1|TRBJ2-3|14
CASSQDLAGRTQYF
>TRBV20-1|TRBJ2-3|14
CSARPAGGRDTQYF
>TRBV19|TRBJ1-2|14
CASSMGTGIDGYTF
>TRBV7-2|TRBJ2-3|14
CASVRDRRADTQYF
>TRBV7-2|TRBJ1-3|16
CASSLGQTISGNTIYF
>TRBV5-1|TRBJ1-2|14
CASSLNGGGYGYTF
>TRBV10-3|TRBJ2-7|11
CAISRDYEQYF
>TRBV20-1|TRBJ2-7|11
CSAPSSGRQYF
>TRBV5-1|TRBJ2-5|15
CASSLTSGGRETQYF
>TRBV5-1|TRBJ2-2|15
CASTELAGNTGELFF
>TRBV6-1|TRBJ1-5|15
CASSWGTVGNQPQHF
>TRBV7-2|TRBJ2-7|15
CASSFMRGFPYEQYF
>TRBV7-2|TRBJ2-3|13
CASSYNRAGTQYF
>TRBV7-9|TRBJ1-3|13
CASSRGIRDTIYF
>TRBV10-3|TRBJ2-3|15
CAISESGLNTDTQYF
>TRBV2|TRBJ1-5|13
CASSGGAKQPQHF
>TRBV5-4|TRBJ2-7|15
CASSLEIAGAYEQYF